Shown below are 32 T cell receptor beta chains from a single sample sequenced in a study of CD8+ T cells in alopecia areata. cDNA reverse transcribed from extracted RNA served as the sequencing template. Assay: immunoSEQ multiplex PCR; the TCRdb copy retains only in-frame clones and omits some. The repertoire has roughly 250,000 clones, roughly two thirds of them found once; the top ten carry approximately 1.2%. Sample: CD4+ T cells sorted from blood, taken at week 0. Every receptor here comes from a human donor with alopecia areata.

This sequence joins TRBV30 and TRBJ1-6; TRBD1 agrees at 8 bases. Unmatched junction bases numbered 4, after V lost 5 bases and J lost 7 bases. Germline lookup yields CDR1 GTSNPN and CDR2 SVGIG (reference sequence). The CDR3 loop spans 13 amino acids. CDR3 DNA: TGTGCCTGGGACCGGGACAGGAATTCACCCCTCCACTTT. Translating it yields CAWDRDRNSPLHF.

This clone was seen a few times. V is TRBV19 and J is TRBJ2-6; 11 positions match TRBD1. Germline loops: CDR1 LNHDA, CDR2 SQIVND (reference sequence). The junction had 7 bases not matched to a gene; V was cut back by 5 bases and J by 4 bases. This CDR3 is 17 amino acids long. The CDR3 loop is CASSLRTGGVGANVLTF. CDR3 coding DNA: TGTGCCAGTAGTCTCCGGACAGGGGGCGTCGGGGCCAACGTCCTGACTTTC. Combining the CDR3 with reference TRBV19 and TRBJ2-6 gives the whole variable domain DGGITQSPKYLFRKEGQNVTLSCEQNLNHDAMYWYRQDPGQGLRLIYYSQIVNDFQKGDIAEGYSVSREKKESFPLTVTSAQKNPTAFYLCASSLRTGGVGANVLTFGAGSRLTVL.

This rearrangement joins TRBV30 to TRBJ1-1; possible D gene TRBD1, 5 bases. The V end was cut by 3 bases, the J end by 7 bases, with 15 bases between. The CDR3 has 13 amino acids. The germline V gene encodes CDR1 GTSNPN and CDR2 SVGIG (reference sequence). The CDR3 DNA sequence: TGTGCCTGGAGAGGACACAGCGGTTATGAAGCTTTCTTT. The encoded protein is CAWRGHSGYEAFF.

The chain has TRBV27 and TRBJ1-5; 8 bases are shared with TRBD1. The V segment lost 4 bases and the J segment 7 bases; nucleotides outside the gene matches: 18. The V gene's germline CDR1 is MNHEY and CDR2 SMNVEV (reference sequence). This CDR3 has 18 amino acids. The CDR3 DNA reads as TGTGCCAGCAGTTCAGTTAGGGGAAGAGACAGGGGATTCCAGCCCCAGCATTTT. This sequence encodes CASSSVRGRDRGFQPQHF.

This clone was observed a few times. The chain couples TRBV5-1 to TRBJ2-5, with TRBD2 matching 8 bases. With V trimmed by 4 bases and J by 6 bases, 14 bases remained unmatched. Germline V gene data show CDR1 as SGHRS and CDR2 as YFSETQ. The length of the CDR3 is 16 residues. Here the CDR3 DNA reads TGCGCCAGCAGCCCCGAGGGGAGCGGGGGCAGTCAGACCCAGTACTTC. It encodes CASSPEGSGGSQTQYF.

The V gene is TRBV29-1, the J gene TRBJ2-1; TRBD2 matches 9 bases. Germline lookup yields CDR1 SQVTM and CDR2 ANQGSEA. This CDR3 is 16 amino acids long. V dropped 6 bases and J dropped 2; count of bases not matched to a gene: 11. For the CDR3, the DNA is TGCAGCGTCTCGAGAGGACTAGCGCTGACCTACAATGAGCAGTTCTTC. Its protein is CSVSRGLALTYNEQFF.

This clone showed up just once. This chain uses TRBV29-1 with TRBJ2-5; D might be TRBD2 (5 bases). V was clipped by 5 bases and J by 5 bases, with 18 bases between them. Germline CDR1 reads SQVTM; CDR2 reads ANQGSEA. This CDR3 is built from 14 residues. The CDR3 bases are TGCAGCGTTTCTCTGGACTCCTACGGGGAGACCCAGTACTTC. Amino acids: CSVSLDSYGETQYF.

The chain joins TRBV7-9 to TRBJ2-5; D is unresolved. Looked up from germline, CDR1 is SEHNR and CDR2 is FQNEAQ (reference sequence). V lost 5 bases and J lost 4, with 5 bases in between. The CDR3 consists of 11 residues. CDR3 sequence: CASSTRETQYF. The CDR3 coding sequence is TGTGCCAGCAGCACCAGAGAGACCCAGTACTTC.

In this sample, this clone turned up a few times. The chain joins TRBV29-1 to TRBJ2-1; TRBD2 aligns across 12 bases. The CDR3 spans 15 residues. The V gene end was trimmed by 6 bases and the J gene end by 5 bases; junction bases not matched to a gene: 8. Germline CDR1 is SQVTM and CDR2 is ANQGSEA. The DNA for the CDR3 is TGCAGCGTCGCCACTAGCGGGGGGTGGCACAATGAGCAGTTCTTC. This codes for CSVATSGGWHNEQFF.

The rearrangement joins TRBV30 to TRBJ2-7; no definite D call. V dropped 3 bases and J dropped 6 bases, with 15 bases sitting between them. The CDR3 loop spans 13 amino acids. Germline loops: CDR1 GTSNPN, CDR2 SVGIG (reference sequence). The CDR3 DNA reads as TGTGCCTGGAGGTTGACCCGCGCCGGCGAGCAGTACTTC. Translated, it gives CAWRLTRAGEQYF.

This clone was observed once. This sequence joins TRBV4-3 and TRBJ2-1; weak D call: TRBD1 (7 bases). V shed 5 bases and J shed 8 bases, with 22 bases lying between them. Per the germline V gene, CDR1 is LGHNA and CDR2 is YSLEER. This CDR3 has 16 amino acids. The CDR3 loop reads CASSGRNDRVIYEQFF. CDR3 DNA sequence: TGCGCCAGCAGCGGGAGGAACGACAGGGTGATCTATGAGCAGTTCTTC.

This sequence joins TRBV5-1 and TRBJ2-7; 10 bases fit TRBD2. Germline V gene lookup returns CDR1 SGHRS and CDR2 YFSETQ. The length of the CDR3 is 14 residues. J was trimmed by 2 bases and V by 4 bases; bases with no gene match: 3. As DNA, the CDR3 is TGCGCCAGCAGCAAGGGGACTAGCGCCTACGAGCAGTACTTC. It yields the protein CASSKGTSAYEQYF.

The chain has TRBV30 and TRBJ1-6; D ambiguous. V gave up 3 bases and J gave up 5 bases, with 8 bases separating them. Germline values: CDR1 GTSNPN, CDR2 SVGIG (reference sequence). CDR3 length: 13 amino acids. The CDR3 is CAWSVQDNSPLHF. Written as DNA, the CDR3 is TGTGCCTGGAGCGTTCAGGATAATTCACCCCTCCACTTT.

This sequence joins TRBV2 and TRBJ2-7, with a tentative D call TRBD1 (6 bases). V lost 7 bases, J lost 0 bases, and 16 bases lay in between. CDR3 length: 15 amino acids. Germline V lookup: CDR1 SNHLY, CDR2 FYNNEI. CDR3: CASTPWGTFSYEQYF. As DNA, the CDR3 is TGTGCCAGCACCCCTTGGGGGACATTCTCCTACGAGCAGTACTTC.

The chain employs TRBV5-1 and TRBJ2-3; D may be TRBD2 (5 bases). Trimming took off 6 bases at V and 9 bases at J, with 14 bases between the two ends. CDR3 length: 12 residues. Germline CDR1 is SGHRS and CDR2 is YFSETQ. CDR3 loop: CASNNSPGTQYF. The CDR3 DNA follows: TGCGCCAGCAACAACTCCCCGGGGACGCAGTATTTT.

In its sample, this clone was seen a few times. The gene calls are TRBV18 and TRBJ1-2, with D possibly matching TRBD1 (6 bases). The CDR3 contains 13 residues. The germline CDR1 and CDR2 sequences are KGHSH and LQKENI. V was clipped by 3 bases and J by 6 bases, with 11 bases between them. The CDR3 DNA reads TGTGCCAGCTCACCGACAGGTAGCGATGGCTACACCTTC. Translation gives CASSPTGSDGYTF.

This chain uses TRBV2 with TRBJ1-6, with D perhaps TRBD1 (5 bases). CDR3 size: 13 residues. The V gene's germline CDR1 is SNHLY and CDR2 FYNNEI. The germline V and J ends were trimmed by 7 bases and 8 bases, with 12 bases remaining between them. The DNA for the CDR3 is TGTGCCAGCACTCAGGGAAAGTATTCACCCCTCCACTTT. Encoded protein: CASTQGKYSPLHF.

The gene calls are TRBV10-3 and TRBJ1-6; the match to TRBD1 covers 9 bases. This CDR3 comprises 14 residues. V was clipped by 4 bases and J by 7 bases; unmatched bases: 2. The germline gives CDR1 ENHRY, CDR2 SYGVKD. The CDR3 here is CAISAGTGNSPLHF. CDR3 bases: TGTGCCATCAGTGCAGGGACAGGGAATTCACCCCTCCACTTT.

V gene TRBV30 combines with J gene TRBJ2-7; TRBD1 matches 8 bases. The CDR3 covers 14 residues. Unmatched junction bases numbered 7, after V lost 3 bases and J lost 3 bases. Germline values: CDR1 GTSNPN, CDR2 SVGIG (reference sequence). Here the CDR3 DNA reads TGTGCCTGGAGCCCCGGCACAGGGGGCTACGAGCAGTACTTC. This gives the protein CAWSPGTGGYEQYF.

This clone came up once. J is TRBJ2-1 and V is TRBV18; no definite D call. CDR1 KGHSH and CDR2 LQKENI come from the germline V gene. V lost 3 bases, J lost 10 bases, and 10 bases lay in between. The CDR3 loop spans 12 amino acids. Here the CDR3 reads CASSPSTREQFF. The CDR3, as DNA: TGTGCCAGCTCACCTTCTACCAGGGAGCAGTTCTTC.

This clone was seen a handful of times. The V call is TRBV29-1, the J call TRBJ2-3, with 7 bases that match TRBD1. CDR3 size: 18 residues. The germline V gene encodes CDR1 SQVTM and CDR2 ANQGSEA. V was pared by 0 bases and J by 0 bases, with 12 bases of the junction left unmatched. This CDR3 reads CSVEDGRATGLSTDTQYF. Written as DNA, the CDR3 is TGCAGCGTTGAAGATGGCCGGGCGACAGGGCTTAGCACAGATACGCAGTATTTT.

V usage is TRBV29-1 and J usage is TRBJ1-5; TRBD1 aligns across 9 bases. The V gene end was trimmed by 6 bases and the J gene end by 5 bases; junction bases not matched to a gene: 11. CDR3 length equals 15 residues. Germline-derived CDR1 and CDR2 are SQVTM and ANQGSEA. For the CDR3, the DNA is TGCAGCGTGGCACCGGGACAGGGAACGGATCAGCCCCAGCATTTT. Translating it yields CSVAPGQGTDQPQHF.

CDR3 bases: TGTGCCTGGAGTTTCCGGGGTCGGGGGAACACTGAAGCTTTCTTT. Translated, it gives CAWSFRGRGNTEAFF. This sequence joins TRBV30 and TRBJ1-1; D uncertain. Trimming took 2 bases from V and 1 from J, leaving 14 bases between them. This CDR3 has 15 amino acids. Germline CDR1 reads GTSNPN; CDR2 reads SVGIG (reference sequence).

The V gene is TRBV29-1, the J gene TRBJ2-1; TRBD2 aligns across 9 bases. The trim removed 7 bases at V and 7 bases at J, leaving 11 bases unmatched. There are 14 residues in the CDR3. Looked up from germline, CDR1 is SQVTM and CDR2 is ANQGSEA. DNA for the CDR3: TGCAGCGCACAGAGGCGGGGGGGCTGGAATGAGCAGTTCTTC. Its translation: CSAQRRGGWNEQFF.

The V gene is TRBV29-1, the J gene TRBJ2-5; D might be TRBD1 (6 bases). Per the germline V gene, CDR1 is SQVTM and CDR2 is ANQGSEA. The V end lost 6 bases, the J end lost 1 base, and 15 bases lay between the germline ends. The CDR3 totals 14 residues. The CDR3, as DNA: TGCAGCGTCGTAGGCAGGACAGCCCAAGAGACCCAGTACTTC. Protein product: CSVVGRTAQETQYF.

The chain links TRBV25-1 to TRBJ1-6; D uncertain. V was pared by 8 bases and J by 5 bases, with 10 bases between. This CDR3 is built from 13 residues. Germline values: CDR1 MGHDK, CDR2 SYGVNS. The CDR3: CASLGGNNSPLHF. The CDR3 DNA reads TGTGCCAGCCTAGGTGGGAATAATTCACCCCTCCACTTT. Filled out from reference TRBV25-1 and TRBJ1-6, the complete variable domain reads EADIYQTPRYLVIGTGKKITLECSQTMGHDKMYWYQQDPGMELHLIHYSYGVNSTEKGDLSSESTVSRIRTEHFPLTLESARPSHTSQYLCASLGGNNSPLHFGNGTRLTVT.

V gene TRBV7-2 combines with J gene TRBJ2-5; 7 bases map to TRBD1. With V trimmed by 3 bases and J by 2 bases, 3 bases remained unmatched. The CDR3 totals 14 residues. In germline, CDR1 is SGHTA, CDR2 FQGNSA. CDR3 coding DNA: TGTGCCAGCAGCTTTTGGACAGGACAAGAGACCCAGTACTTC. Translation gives CASSFWTGQETQYF.

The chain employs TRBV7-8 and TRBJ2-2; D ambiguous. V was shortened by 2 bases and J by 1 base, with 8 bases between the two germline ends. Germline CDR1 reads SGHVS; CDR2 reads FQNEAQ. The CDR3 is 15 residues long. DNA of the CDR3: TGTGCCAGCAGCTTACGGCAGGAGAACACCGGGGAGCTGTTTTTT. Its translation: CASSLRQENTGELFF.

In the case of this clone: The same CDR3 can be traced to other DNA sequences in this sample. In DNA form, the CDR3 reads TGCAGCGTTGAAGGCTACACCTTC. This translates into CSVEGYTF. The gene calls are TRBV29-1 and TRBJ1-2; D is unresolved. Trimming pared 1 base from V and 9 bases from J, leaving 0 bases between. Germline CDR1 and CDR2: SQVTM and ANQGSEA. The CDR3 totals 8 residues.

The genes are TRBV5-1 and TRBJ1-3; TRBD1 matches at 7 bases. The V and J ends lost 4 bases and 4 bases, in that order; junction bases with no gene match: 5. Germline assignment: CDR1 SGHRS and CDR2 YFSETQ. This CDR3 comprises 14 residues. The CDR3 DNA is TGCGCCAGCAGCACCGGGGACAGCGGAAACACCATATATTTT. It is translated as CASSTGDSGNTIYF.

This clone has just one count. The CDR3 DNA is TGTGCCTGGAGTACCGTGGGAGAGCAGTACTTC. Translating gives CAWSTVGEQYF. The rearrangement links TRBV30 to TRBJ2-7; D is unresolved. Deletions cut 2 bases from V and 7 bases from J, with 9 bases between. CDR3 length equals 11 residues. CDR1 is GTSNPN, CDR2 SVGIG, per germline (reference sequence).

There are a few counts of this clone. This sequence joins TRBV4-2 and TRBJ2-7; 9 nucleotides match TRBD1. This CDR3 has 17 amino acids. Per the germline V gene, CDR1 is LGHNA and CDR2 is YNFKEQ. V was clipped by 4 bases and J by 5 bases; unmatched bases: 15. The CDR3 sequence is CASSPMDSGQGMDEQYF. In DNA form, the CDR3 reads TGTGCCAGCAGCCCGATGGATAGTGGACAGGGGATGGACGAGCAGTACTTC.